This T cell receptor beta chain appears in the sequencing data of a study of Graves' ophthalmopathy and Graves' hyperthyroidism. Findings of the study overall: With just over 70% sensitivity and 72% to 80% specificity, the model predicted ophthalmopathy progression. Most expanded clonotypes from thyroid (those above 0.001 frequency) were also found in blood.

Stable hyperthyroid donors showed no ophthalmopathy during 18 months follow-up. People with hyperthyroidism were aged 18 to 65 and newly diagnosed, under 2 months' duration. The TCR beta CDR3 regions underwent amplification from RNA transcripts. HTBI primers primed a first-round RT-PCR, and a second-round multiplex PCR followed. One entry per CDR3 protein results from TCRdb running MiXCR on the multiplex PCR reads. The sample has 350,000 to 400,000 distinct CDR3 sequences; 15% are singletons. Notes on this clonotype: Its antigen is as yet unknown.

V gave up 7 bases and J gave up 4 bases; unmatched junction bases: 19. Germline loops: CDR1 LNHDA, CDR2 SQIVND (reference sequence). The CDR3 sequence is 18 residues long. Source material: peripheral blood. The chain has TRBV19 and TRBJ2-7, with TRBD2 matching 10 bases. The TCR was taken from a woman aged 18-29 years with stable Graves' hyperthyroidism. The CDR3 loop is CASTPALAGEFGSYEQYF. The CDR3 region has the DNA TGTGCCAGTACCCCGGCGCTAGCGGGAGAGTTTGGGTCTTACGAGCAGTACTTC. Full variable domain (rest looked up from reference TRBV19 and TRBJ2-7): DGGITQSPKYLFRKEGQNVTLSCEQNLNHDAMYWYRQDPGQGLRLIYYSQIVNDFQKGDIAEGYSVSREKKESFPLTVTSAQKNPTAFYLCASTPALAGEFGSYEQYFGPGTRLTVT.